This T cell receptor (beta chain) was identified during a study of CD8 T cells in ankylosing spondylitis. This clonotype was counted between two and nine times. TCRdb re-derived calls from the 5' RACE reads in MiXCR, one entry per CDR3 protein. The profile shows approximately 150,000 distinct CDR3 sequences, approximately 9% of them singletons. Per the germline V gene, CDR1 is DFQATT and CDR2 is SNEGSKA (reference sequence). This CDR3 is built from 15 residues. Trimming at V came to 0 bases and at J to 4 bases, leaving 3 bases not matched to a gene. This rearrangement joins TRBV20-1 to TRBJ2-3; 11 bases match TRBD2. The clonotype comes from a female donor with ankylosing spondylitis or in good health (not recorded which). Sequences were obtained from blood, either unsorted or a sorted T cell fraction (not recorded which). The CDR3 sequence is CSARDGTSGSDTQYF. CDR3 in DNA: TGCAGTGCTAGAGATGGGACTAGCGGATCAGATACGCAGTATTTT.